This is a list of T cell receptor beta chains from one sample in a study of follicular helper T cells after annual influenza vaccination. Generated by immunoSEQ multiplex PCR, the TCRdb table keeps only in-frame clones and is missing some. The sample lists 9,500 to 13,000 clones, over 75% seen once, with around 0.8% in the top ten. The starting material was CXCR5- memory CD4+ T cells sorted from blood, obtained 7 days after influenza vaccination. These TCRs come from an adult who received the influenza vaccine. CDR3s include the opening cysteine and the closing phenylalanine or tryptophan. A D gene is named only where the DNA matches it firmly. The size field is filled for only some rows; it gives once, few, many or a size class.

D gene	V gene	clone size	J gene	CDR3 protein	CDR3 DNA
TRBD1	TRBV9	once	TRBJ1-4	CASSVMGQGDEKLFF	TGTGCCAGCAGCGTAATGGGACAGGGAGATGAAAAACTGTTTTTT
-	TRBV6-6	-	TRBJ1-3	CASSPGTEGNTIYF	TGTGCCAGCAGTCCCGGGACTGAGGGAAACACCATATATTTT
-	TRBV6-6	-	TRBJ2-7	CASSYSRSSYEQYF	TGTGCCAGCAGTTACAGTCGCAGCTCCTACGAGCAGTACTTC
TRBD2	TRBV7-6	-	TRBJ2-3	CASSKEAGGLVDTQYF	TGTGCCAGCAGTAAAGAAGCGGGGGGGCTGGTAGATACGCAGTATTTT
-	TRBV10-3	-	TRBJ2-3	CANGAKDTQYF	TGTGCCAATGGGGCGAAAGATACGCAGTATTTT
-	TRBV6-1	-	TRBJ1-1	CASSKSLSTEAFF	TGTGCCAGCAGTAAAAGTCTAAGCACTGAAGCTTTCTTT
TRBD2	TRBV28	-	TRBJ2-5	CASSRGTSGVETQYF	TGTGCCAGCAGCCGAGGGACTAGCGGGGTAGAGACCCAGTACTTC
-	TRBV30	-	TRBJ2-7	CAWRGQISVEQYF	TGTGCCTGGAGGGGGCAGATTTCGGTCGAGCAGTACTTC
TRBD2	TRBV7-8	-	TRBJ2-1	CASSSLPTSGSWVNEQFF	TGTGCCAGCAGCTCCCTACCGACTAGCGGGTCGTGGGTCAATGAGCAGTTCTTC
-	TRBV2	-	TRBJ2-3	CASSAERDTQYF	TGTGCCAGCAGCGCCGAAAGGGATACGCAGTATTTT
-	TRBV6-1	-	TRBJ2-3	CASSEMPRSGDTQYF	TGTGCCAGCAGTGAAATGCCCCGCTCGGGAGATACGCAGTATTTT
TRBD2	TRBV7-2	-	TRBJ2-4	CASSSSGSRDIQYF	TGTGCCAGCAGCTCTAGCGGGAGTCGGGACATTCAGTACTTC
TRBD1	TRBV10-3	-	TRBJ2-1	CAISDQGTGRSSYNEQFF	TGTGCCATCAGTGACCAGGGGACAGGACGAAGCTCCTACAATGAGCAGTTCTTC
TRBD2	TRBV2	-	TRBJ2-3	CASSVAGAVTDTQYF	TGTGCCAGCAGTGTGGCGGGAGCCGTCACAGATACGCAGTATTTT
-	TRBV7-8	-	TRBJ2-7	CASSLFSLAGSRPEQYF	TGTGCCAGCAGCTTATTTTCGTTGGCAGGGTCCCGTCCCGAGCAGTACTTC
-	TRBV7-7	-	TRBJ2-1	CASSLGPYNEQFF	TGTGCTAGCAGCTTGGGACCCTACAATGAGCAGTTCTTC
-	TRBV28	-	TRBJ2-4	CASSGPWTADIQYF	TGTGCCAGCAGTGGCCCTTGGACAGCGGACATTCAGTACTTC
-	TRBV7-9	-	TRBJ2-4	CASSVTGGYIQYF	TGTGCCAGCAGCGTTACTGGGGGTTACATTCAGTACTTC
TRBD1	TRBV6-5	once	TRBJ1-1	CASSADRGNTEAFF	TGTGCCAGCAGTGCAGACAGGGGCAACACTGAAGCTTTCTTT
-	TRBV6-6	-	TRBJ2-2	CASAPQRPNTGELFF	TGTGCCAGCGCCCCCCAGCGACCGAACACCGGGGAGCTGTTTTTT
TRBD1	TRBV19	-	TRBJ2-7	CASSRDRGYEQYF	TGTGCCAGTAGTAGGGACAGGGGGTACGAGCAGTACTTC
-	TRBV5-1	-	TRBJ2-5	CASSPLQETQYF	TGCGCCAGCAGCCCACTCCAAGAGACCCAGTACTTC
-	TRBV9	-	TRBJ2-7	CASSIHSTATYEQYF	TGTGCCAGCAGCATCCATTCGACAGCAACCTACGAGCAGTACTTC
-	TRBV6-1	once	TRBJ1-1	CASRAGRANTEAFF	TGTGCCAGCAGGGCAGGGAGAGCGAACACTGAAGCTTTCTTT
-	TRBV7-9	-	TRBJ1-2	CASSSTPRGGYTF	TGTGCCAGCAGCTCAACCCCTCGTGGCGGCTACACCTTC
-	TRBV27	-	TRBJ1-5	CASSSKQGRGTQHF	TGTGCCAGCAGTTCTAAACAGGGTAGGGGGACCCAGCATTTT
TRBD1	TRBV5-1	-	TRBJ1-2	CASSEGLGQAYGYTF	TGCGCCAGCAGCGAGGGTTTGGGACAGGCCTATGGCTACACCTTC
-	TRBV2	few	TRBJ1-6	CASSEGPPGDRGSPLHF	TGTGCCAGCAGTGAAGGACCTCCGGGGGATAGAGGTTCACCCCTCCACTTT
-	TRBV28	-	TRBJ1-2	CASSLRYANYGYTF	TGTGCCAGCAGCCTGAGGTATGCTAACTATGGCTACACCTTC
TRBD1	TRBV6-1	-	TRBJ2-1	CASRSGTGSYNEQFF	TGTGCCAGCAGGAGCGGGACAGGGTCCTACAATGAGCAGTTCTTC
-	TRBV27	-	TRBJ1-6	CASSVRVSSYNSPLHF	TGTGCCAGCAGCGTCAGGGTGAGCTCCTATAATTCACCCCTCCACTTT
TRBD2	TRBV7-3	-	TRBJ2-1	CASSRVAGVDNEQFF	TGTGCCAGCAGCCGAGTCGCGGGGGTCGACAATGAGCAGTTCTTC
TRBD1	TRBV6-6	-	TRBJ1-4	CASSSDRGWEKLFF	TGTGCCAGCAGTTCTGACAGGGGGTGGGAAAAACTGTTTTTT
TRBD1	TRBV11-2	-	TRBJ2-1	CASSLDRSNNEQFF	TGTGCCAGCAGCTTGGACAGGTCGAACAATGAGCAGTTCTTC
-	TRBV19	once	TRBJ2-7	CASSGALLSYEQYF	TGTGCCAGTAGTGGGGCTCTCCTCTCCTACGAGCAGTACTTC
-	TRBV6-1	once	TRBJ1-6	CASTRRSYNSPLHF	TGTGCCAGCACCAGGCGCTCCTATAATTCACCCCTCCACTTT
TRBD1	TRBV7-9	-	TRBJ2-5	CASSRGQQETQYF	TGTGCCAGCAGCCGGGGACAGCAAGAGACCCAGTACTTC
-	TRBV19	few	TRBJ1-1	CASTLRGGNTEAFF	TGTGCCAGTACTCTAAGGGGAGGTAACACTGAAGCTTTCTTT
-	TRBV6-6	-	TRBJ1-2	CASSYSHRMTSDGYTF	TGTGCCAGCAGTTACTCACACCGTATGACTAGCGATGGCTACACCTTC